This T cell receptor beta chain appears in the sequencing data of a study of metastatic and nonmetastatic thyroid tumors (TCRdb year 2020). Broadly, across the study: Repertoires from peripheral blood and from tumor or nodule tissue samples of malignant and benign thyroid patients were compared.

Before undergoing thyroid surgery, none of the patients had been given any kind of treatment. Patient clinical samples collected from 2012 to 2018 were retrospectively analysed using T-cell receptor beta sequencing. Notes on this clone: Its antigen is not yet known. Base quality data are lacking; no much larger clone is found one base away.

The library was prepared using PCR. The sequencer was an Illumina HiSeq 4000. The TCR beta-chain CDR3 region of each patient was profiled by high-throughput sequencing. Per the original workflow: A classifier to discriminate distant-metastatic papillary thyroid cancer patients was built from CDR3 differences across clinicopathological groups. The Shannon index was used to measure repertoire diversity, and the Morisita-Horn index was used to measure how similar tumor and blood repertoires were. The public reads were reanalyzed by TCRdb: fastp trimming at Q25, MiXCR alignment, in-frame beta chains only. Here the V and J calls rest on TCRdb's processing, not on the authors' analysis. The sample table shows 20,000 to 25,000 clones, and over 20% are seen once. Under 30% of the sample goes to the ten largest clones. Beyond this particular receptor, the publication reports: In both blood and tumor samples, TCR beta diversity was reported to be significantly higher in malignant tumors than in benign nodules.

This receptor was obtained from a female donor with papillary thyroid cancer or a benign thyroid nodule (not recorded which). Some clones in this sample may be carry-over from other donors' samples. The material sequenced was blood.

The nucleotide sequence is TGTGCCAGCAGTGTGTGGCTAGCGGATCTAACCTACGAGCAGTACTTC. It is translated as CASSVWLADLTYEQYF. The V gene is TRBV11-2 and the J gene is TRBJ2-7, and 7 bases in between align with TRBD2. Measured from the cysteine to the phenylalanine, the CDR3 is 16 residues long. Just the 48-base CDR3 DNA is kept, in frame starting at base 1. The germline V gene gives CDR1 as SGHAT and CDR2 as FQNNGV. Trimmed from V: 6 bases; trimmed from J: 2 bases; junction bases lacking a gene match: 13.